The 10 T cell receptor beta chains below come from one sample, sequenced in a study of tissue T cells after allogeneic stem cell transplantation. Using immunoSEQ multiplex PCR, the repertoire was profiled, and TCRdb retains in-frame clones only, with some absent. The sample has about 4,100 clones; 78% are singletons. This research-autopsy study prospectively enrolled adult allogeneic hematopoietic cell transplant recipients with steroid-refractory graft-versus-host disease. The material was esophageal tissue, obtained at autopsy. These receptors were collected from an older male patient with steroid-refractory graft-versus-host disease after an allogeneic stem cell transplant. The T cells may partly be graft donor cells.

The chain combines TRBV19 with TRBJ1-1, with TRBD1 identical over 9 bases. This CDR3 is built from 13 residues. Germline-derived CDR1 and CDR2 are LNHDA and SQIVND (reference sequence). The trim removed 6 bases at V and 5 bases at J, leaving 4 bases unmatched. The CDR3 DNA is TGTGCCAGTAGCGAACAGGGGGCGACTGAAGCTTTCTTT. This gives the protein CASSEQGATEAFF.

CDR3 in amino acids: CASSFSYSAGTHEQYF. The CDR3 DNA reads TGTGCCAGCAGTTTTTCCTATAGTGCAGGGACCCACGAGCAGTACTTC. The chain joins TRBV28 to TRBJ2-7; D may correspond to TRBD1 or TRBD2 (5 bases each). This CDR3 region has 16 residues. Trimming removed 3 bases at V and 5 bases at J, with 20 bases between. The germline CDR1 and CDR2 sequences are MDHEN and SYDVKM.

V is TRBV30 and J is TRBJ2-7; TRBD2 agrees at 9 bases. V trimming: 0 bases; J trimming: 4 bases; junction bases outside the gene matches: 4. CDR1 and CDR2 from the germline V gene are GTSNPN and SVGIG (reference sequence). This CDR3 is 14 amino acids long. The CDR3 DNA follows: TGTGCCTGGAGTGTTCCCCTAGCGGGGTACGAGCAGTACTTC. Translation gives CAWSVPLAGYEQYF.

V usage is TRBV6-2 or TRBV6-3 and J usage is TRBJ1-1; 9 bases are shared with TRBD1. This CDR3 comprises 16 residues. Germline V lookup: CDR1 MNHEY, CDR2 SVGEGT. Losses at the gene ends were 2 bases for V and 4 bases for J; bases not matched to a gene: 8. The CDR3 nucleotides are TGTGCCAGCAGTTACGAACAGGGGGCGCGGGGCACTGAAGCTTTCTTT. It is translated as CASSYEQGARGTEAFF.

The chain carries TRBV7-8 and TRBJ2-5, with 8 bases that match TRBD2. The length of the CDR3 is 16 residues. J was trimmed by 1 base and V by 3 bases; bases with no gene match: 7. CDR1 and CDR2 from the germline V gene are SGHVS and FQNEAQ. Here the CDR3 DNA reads TGTGCCAGCAGCTTCTTTGTTAGCGGGGTCCAAGAGACCCAGTACTTC. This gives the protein CASSFFVSGVQETQYF.

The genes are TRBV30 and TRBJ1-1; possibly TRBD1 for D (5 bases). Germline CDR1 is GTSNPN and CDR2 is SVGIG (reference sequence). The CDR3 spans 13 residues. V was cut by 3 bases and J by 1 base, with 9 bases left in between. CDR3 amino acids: CAWREGWNTEAFF. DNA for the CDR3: TGTGCCTGGAGGGAGGGGTGGAACACTGAAGCTTTCTTT.

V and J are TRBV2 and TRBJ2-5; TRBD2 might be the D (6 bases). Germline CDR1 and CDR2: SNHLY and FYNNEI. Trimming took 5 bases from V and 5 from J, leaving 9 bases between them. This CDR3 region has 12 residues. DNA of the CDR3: TGTGCCAGCAGTTTTACTAGCGAGACCCAGTACTTC. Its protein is CASSFTSETQYF.

Here the CDR3 reads CASSVGPGMGTDTQYF. The CDR3 DNA sequence: TGTGCCAGCAGCGTAGGGCCGGGTATGGGGACAGATACGCAGTATTTT. This sequence joins TRBV9 and TRBJ2-3; the D is unclear. Germline V gives CDR1 SGDLS, CDR2 YYNGEE. Trimming shortened V by 0 bases and J by 3 bases, and 14 bases separated the two germline ends. CDR3 length equals 16 residues.

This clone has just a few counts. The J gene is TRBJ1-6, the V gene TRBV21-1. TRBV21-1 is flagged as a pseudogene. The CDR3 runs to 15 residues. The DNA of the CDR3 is TGTGCCAGCAGCAAAGCGCCACACTTTAATTCACCCCTCCACTTT. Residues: CASSKAPHFNSPLHF.

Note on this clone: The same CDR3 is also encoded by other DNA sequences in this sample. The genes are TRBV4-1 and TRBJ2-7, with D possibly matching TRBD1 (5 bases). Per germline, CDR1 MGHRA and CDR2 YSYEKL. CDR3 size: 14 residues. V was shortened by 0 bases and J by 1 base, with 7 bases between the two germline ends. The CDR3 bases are TGCGCCAGCAGCCAAGAGCAGGGATCCTACGAGCAGTACTTC. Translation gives CASSQEQGSYEQYF.